What follows are 16 T cell receptor beta chains derived from one specimen sequenced in a study of identifying expanded T cells in peripheral blood. Repertoires were generated with immunoSEQ multiplex PCR, while TCRdb's copy carries only in-frame clones and drops some. Here the sample spans around 130,000 clones, 80% to 90% being singletons. The sample was blood. These receptors all stem from a person aged 18 to 75 in good health.

About this clone: This sample includes further DNA sequences coding for the same CDR3. The CDR3 DNA sequence: TGCAGTGCCCGCGAGGGAGATACGCAGTATTTT. Amino acid sequence: CSAREGDTQYF. The chain carries TRBV20-1 and TRBJ2-3, with D possibly matching TRBD2 (5 bases). This CDR3 has 11 residues. The germline gives CDR1 DFQATT, CDR2 SNEGSKA (reference sequence). V lost 6 bases to trimming and J lost 5 bases, with 9 bases between them.

The chain carries TRBV5-6 and TRBJ2-7; TRBD1 matches 9 bases. This CDR3 has 15 amino acids. Germline CDR1 reads SGHDT; CDR2 reads YYEEEE. The V segment lost 6 bases and the J segment 0 bases; nucleotides outside the gene matches: 7. The CDR3 DNA sequence: TGTGCCAGCAACAACAGGGGGCGTTCCTCCTACGAGCAGTACTTC. It is translated as CASNNRGRSSYEQYF.

This chain links TRBV5-4 with TRBJ2-2; unclear D gene. The CDR3 covers 14 residues. CDR1 and CDR2 from the germline V gene are SGHNT and YYREEE (reference sequence). V lost 0 bases and J lost 3, with 6 bases in between. CDR3 residues: CASSLVWDTGELFF. In DNA form, the CDR3 reads TGTGCCAGCAGCTTGGTTTGGGACACCGGGGAGCTGTTTTTT.

The chain combines TRBV4-2 with TRBJ1-5, with D tentatively TRBD1 (5 bases). The germline CDR1 and CDR2 sequences are LGHNA and YNFKEQ. CDR3 size: 15 residues. The V end lost 0 bases, the J end lost 7 bases, and 13 bases lay between the germline ends. For the CDR3, the DNA is TGTGCCAGCAGCCAAGATGGGGCAAGGGGACAGCCCCAGCATTTT. Protein sequence: CASSQDGARGQPQHF.

The chain combines TRBV28 with TRBJ2-7, with 10 bases lining up with TRBD1. The V segment lost 5 bases and the J segment 4 bases; nucleotides outside the gene matches: 8. CDR1 and CDR2 from the germline V gene are MDHEN and SYDVKM. The CDR3 has 15 amino acids. CDR3 nucleotide sequence: TGTGCCAGCAGTGGGGGGGGACAGGGGTTGTACGAGCAGTACTTC. Protein sequence: CASSGGGQGLYEQYF.

The chain combines TRBV5-1 with TRBJ2-5, with 8 bases aligning to TRBD1. With V trimmed by 1 base and J by 5 bases, 1 base remained unmatched. Germline V CDR1 and CDR2: SGHRS, YFSETQ. The CDR3 runs to 13 residues. Here the CDR3 DNA reads TGCGCCAGCAGCTTGAACAGGGGGGAGACCCAGTACTTC. Residues: CASSLNRGETQYF.

The genes are TRBV28 and TRBJ2-3; TRBD2 aligns across 10 bases. Germline loops: CDR1 MDHEN, CDR2 SYDVKM. V lost 7 bases and J lost 6; bases outside the gene matches: 13. This CDR3 spans 16 amino acids. The CDR3 is CASTAPQREGGDTQYF. The CDR3 nucleotides read TGTGCCAGCACCGCTCCCCAGCGGGAGGGTGGGGATACGCAGTATTTT.

The chain combines TRBV13 with TRBJ1-1, with D perhaps TRBD1 (6 bases). Trimming took 0 bases from V and 1 from J, leaving 6 bases between them. The CDR3 is made up of 14 amino acids. Germline CDR1 PRHDT, CDR2 FYEKMQ (reference sequence). The CDR3 region has the DNA TGTGCCAGCAGCTTAGGGGACAGGAACACTGAAGCTTTCTTT. Translation: CASSLGDRNTEAFF.

The gene calls are TRBV14 and TRBJ2-5; 13 bases agree with TRBD2. The V gene end was trimmed by 1 base and the J gene end by 5 bases; junction bases not matched to a gene: 7. Germline V gene sequence: CDR1 SGHDN, CDR2 FVKESK. CDR3 length: 17 amino acids. The CDR3 region has the DNA TGTGCCAGCAGCCAAGGGACTAGCGGGGGCTCTTATGAGACCCAGTACTTC. It yields the protein CASSQGTSGGSYETQYF.

The chain employs TRBV7-6 and TRBJ1-1; D call uncertain. The CDR3 has 13 residues. CDR1 is SGHVS, CDR2 FNYEAQ, per germline. Trimming cost V 5 bases and J 0 bases, with 7 bases left between them. The CDR3 region is CASSMTLNTEAFF. Here the CDR3 DNA reads TGTGCCAGCAGCATGACCCTGAACACTGAAGCTTTCTTT.

This chain connects TRBV4-1 to TRBJ1-2; D gene uncertain. V lost 3 bases, J lost 6 bases, and 11 bases lay in between. The length of the CDR3 is 13 residues. CDR1 is MGHRA, CDR2 YSYEKL, per germline. The CDR3 is CASSHVLGNGYTF. The CDR3 coding sequence is TGCGCCAGCAGCCACGTTCTCGGGAATGGCTACACCTTC.

The chain links TRBV7-7 to TRBJ2-1; 8 bases map to TRBD1. Germline V lookup: CDR1 SSHAT, CDR2 FNYEAQ (reference sequence). After removal of 5 bases from V and 5 bases from J, the junction contained 8 bases not matched to a gene. The CDR3 contains 15 residues. The CDR3 DNA follows: TGTGCCAGCAGCCGGGGACAGGAGATAAACAATGAGCAGTTCTTC. Amino acid sequence: CASSRGQEINNEQFF.

The chain employs TRBV5-5 and TRBJ2-1, with D uncertain. V lost 4 bases and J 8 bases, leaving 13 bases between the germline ends. CDR3 length: 13 amino acids. Germline values: CDR1 SGHKS, CDR2 YYEKEE (reference sequence). The CDR3 is CASSPLYTDEQFF. The CDR3 DNA reads as TGTGCCAGCAGCCCTTTGTACACCGATGAGCAGTTCTTC.

This chain joins TRBV9 and TRBJ2-7, with TRBD2 identical over 8 bases. After removal of 0 bases from V and 6 bases from J, the junction contained 11 bases not matched to a gene. CDR3 length: 16 residues. Germline CDR1 is SGDLS and CDR2 is YYNGEE. The CDR3 DNA reads TGTGCCAGCAGCGTAGCGGGAGGGCTCGGTTCTTTCGAGCAGTACTTC. Encoded protein: CASSVAGGLGSFEQYF.

The rearrangement joins TRBV9 to TRBJ2-7; D gene ambiguous. The V gene's germline CDR1 is SGDLS and CDR2 YYNGEE. The CDR3 runs to 13 residues. Trimming took off 0 bases at V and 1 base at J, with 5 bases between the two ends. The CDR3 nucleotides read TGTGCCAGCAGCGTAGACGGGTCCTACGAGCAGTACTTC. Its protein product is CASSVDGSYEQYF.

V is TRBV5-1 and J is TRBJ2-1; possible D gene TRBD1, 5 bases. Trimming cost V 3 bases and J 8 bases, with 9 bases left between them. The CDR3 consists of 12 residues. CDR1 is SGHRS, CDR2 YFSETQ, per germline. The CDR3 reads CASSSTGDEQFF. In DNA form, the CDR3 reads TGCGCCAGCAGCTCTACAGGAGATGAGCAGTTCTTC.